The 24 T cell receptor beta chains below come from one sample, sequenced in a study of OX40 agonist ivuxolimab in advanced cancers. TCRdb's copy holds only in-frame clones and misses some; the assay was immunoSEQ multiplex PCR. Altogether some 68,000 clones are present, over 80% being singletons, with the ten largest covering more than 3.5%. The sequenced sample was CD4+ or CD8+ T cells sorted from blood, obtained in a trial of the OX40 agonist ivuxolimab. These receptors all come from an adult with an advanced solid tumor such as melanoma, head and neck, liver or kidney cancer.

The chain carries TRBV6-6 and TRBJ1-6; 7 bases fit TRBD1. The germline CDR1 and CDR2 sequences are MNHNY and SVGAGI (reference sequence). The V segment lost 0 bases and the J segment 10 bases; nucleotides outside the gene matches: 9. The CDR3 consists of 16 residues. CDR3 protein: CASSYSTGRTGSPLHF. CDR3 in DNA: TGTGCCAGCAGTTACTCGACAGGGAGAACAGGCTCACCCCTCCACTTT.

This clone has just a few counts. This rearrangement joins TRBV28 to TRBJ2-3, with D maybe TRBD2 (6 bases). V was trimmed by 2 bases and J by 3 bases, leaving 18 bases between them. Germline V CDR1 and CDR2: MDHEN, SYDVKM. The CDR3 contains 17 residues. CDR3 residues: CASSLGLATHSTDTQYF. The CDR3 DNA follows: TGTGCCAGCAGTTTAGGCCTAGCGACACACTCTACAGATACGCAGTATTTT.

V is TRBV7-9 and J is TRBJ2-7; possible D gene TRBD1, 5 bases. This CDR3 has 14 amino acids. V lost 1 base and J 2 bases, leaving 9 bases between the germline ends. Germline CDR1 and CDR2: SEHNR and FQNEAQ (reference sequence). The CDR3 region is CASSLDRKPYEQYF. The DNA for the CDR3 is TGTGCCAGCAGCTTAGACAGGAAACCCTACGAGCAGTACTTC. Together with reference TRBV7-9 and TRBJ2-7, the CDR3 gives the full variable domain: DTGVSQNPRHKITKRGQNVTFRCDPISEHNRLYWYRQTLGQGPEFLTYFQNEAQLEKSRLLSDRFSAERPKGSFSTLEIQRTEQGDSAMYLCASSLDRKPYEQYFGPGTRLTVT.

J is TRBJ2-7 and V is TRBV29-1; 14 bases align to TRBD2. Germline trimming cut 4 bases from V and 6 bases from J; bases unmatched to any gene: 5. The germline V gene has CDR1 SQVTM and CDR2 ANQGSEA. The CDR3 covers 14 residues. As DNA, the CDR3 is TGCAGCGTTGCGACTAGCGGGGGGGCCAGCGAGCAGTACTTC. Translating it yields CSVATSGGASEQYF.

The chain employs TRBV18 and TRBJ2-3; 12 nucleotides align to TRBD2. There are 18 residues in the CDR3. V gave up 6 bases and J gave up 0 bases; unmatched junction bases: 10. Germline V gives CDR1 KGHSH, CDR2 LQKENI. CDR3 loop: CASSRAGGTSGSTDTQYF. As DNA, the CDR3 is TGTGCCAGCTCCCGGGCCGGAGGGACTAGCGGGAGCACAGATACGCAGTATTTT. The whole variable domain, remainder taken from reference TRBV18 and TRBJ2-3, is NAGVMQNPRHLVRRRGQEARLRCSPMKGHSHVYWYRQLPEEGLKFMVYLQKENIIDESGMPKERFSAEFPKEGPSILRIQQVVRGDSAAYFCASSRAGGTSGSTDTQYFGPGTRLTVL.

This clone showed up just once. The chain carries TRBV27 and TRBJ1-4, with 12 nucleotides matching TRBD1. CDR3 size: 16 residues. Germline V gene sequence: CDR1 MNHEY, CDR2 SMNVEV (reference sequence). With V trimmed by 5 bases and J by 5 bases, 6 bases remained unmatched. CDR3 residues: CASSPRGTGGNEKLFF. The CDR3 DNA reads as TGTGCCAGCAGTCCCCGGGGGACAGGGGGCAATGAAAAACTGTTTTTT.

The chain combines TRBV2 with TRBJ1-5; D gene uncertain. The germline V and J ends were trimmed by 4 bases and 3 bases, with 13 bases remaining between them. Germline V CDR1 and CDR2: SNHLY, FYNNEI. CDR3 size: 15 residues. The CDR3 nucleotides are TGTGCCAGCAGTGCGAGCGCGGATTACAATCAGCCCCAGCATTTT. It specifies CASSASADYNQPQHF.

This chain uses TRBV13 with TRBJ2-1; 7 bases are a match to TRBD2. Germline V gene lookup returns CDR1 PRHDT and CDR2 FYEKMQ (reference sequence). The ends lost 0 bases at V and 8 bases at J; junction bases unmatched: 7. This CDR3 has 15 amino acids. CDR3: CASSLGRREVDEQFF. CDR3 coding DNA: TGTGCCAGCAGCTTAGGCCGACGGGAGGTAGATGAGCAGTTCTTC.

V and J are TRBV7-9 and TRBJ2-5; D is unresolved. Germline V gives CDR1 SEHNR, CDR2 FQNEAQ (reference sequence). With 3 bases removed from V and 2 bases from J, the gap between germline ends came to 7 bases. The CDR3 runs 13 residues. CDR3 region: CASSFTRQETQYF. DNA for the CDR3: TGTGCCAGCAGCTTCACGAGACAAGAGACCCAGTACTTC.

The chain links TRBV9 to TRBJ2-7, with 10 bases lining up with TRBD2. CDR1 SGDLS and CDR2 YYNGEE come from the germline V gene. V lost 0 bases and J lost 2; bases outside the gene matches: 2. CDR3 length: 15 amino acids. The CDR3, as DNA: TGTGCCAGCAGCGTAGGGACTAGCGGTCCCTACGAGCAGTACTTC. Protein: CASSVGTSGPYEQYF.

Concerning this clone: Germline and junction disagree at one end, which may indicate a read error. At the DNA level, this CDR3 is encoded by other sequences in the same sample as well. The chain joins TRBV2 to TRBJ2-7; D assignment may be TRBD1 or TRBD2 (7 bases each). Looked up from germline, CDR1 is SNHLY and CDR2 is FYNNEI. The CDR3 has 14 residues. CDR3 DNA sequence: TGTGCCAGCATCAGGGGGGGGTCGTCCTACGAGCAATACTTC. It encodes CASIRGGSSYEQYF.

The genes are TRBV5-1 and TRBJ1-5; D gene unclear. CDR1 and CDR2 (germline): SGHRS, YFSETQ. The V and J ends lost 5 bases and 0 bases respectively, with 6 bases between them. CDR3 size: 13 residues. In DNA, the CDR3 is TGCGCCAGCAGTATTGCTAGCAATCAGCCCCAGCATTTT. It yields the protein CASSIASNQPQHF.

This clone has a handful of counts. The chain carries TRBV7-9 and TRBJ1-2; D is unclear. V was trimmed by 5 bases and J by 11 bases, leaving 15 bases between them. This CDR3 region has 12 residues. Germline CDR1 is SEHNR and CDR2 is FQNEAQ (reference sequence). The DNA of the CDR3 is TGTGCCAGCAGCATACGACAAGGGTTGTACACCTTC. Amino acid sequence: CASSIRQGLYTF.

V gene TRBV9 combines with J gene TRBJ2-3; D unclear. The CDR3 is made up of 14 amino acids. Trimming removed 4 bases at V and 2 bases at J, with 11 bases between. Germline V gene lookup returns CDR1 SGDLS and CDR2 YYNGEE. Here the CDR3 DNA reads TGTGCCAGCAGCACGGACCGAAACACAGATACGCAGTATTTT. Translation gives CASSTDRNTDTQYF.

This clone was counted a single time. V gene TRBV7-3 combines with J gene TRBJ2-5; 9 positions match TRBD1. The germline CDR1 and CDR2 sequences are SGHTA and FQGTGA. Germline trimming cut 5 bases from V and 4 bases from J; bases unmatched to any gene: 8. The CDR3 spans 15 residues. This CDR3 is CASSVEQGAGETQYF. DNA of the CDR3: TGTGCCAGCAGCGTAGAACAGGGGGCGGGAGAGACCCAGTACTTC.

The CDR3 nucleotides read TGTGCCAGCAGTGAAGGGTTTGGGTTCTACTCTGGAAACACCATATATTTT. The encoded protein is CASSEGFGFYSGNTIYF. This chain links TRBV6-1 with TRBJ1-3; D uncertain. The germline gives CDR1 MNHNS, CDR2 SASEGT. CDR3 length equals 17 residues. V gave up 1 base and J gave up 0 bases, with 13 bases separating them.

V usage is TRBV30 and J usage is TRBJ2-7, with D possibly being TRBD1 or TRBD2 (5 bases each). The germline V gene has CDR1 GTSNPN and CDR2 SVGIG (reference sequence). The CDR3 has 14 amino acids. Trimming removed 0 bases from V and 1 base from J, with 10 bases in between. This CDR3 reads CAWSVPWGSYEQYF. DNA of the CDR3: TGTGCCTGGAGTGTACCATGGGGGTCCTACGAGCAGTACTTC.

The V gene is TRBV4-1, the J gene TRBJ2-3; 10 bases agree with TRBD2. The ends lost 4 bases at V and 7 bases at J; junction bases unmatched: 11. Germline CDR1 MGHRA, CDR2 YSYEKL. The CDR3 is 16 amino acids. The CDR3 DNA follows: TGCGCCAGCAGCCCGAGTACTAGCGGGATGCGGCATACGCAGTATTTT. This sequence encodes CASSPSTSGMRHTQYF.

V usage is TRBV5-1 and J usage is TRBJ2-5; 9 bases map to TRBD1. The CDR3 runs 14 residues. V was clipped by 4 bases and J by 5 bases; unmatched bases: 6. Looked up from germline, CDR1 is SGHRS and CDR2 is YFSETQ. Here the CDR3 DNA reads TGCGCCAGCAGCGTGGACAGGGGATCGGAGACCCAGTACTTC. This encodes CASSVDRGSETQYF.

The CDR3 protein is CASSPQGGGLDEQFF. The CDR3 nucleotides read TGTGCCAGCAGCCCTCAGGGGGGGGGCTTGGATGAGCAGTTCTTC. V usage is TRBV7-2 and J usage is TRBJ2-1; tentatively, D is TRBD1 or TRBD2 (7 bases each). Trimming removed 5 bases at V and 8 bases at J, with 19 bases between. The CDR3 is made up of 15 amino acids. The germline gives CDR1 SGHTA, CDR2 FQGNSA.

In DNA form, the CDR3 reads TGTGCCAGCAGCTACTTAGCCGGCAATGAGCAGTTCTTC. Its translation: CASSYLAGNEQFF. V and J are TRBV14 and TRBJ2-1; D unclear. This CDR3 region has 13 residues. Per germline, CDR1 SGHDN and CDR2 FVKESK. Trimming removed 5 bases from V and 6 bases from J, with 11 bases in between.

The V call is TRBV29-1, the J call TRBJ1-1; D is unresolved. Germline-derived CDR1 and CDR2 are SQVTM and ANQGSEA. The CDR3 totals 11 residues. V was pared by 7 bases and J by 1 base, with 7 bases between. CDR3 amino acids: CSAIENTEAFF. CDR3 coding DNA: TGCAGCGCGATCGAGAACACTGAAGCTTTCTTT.

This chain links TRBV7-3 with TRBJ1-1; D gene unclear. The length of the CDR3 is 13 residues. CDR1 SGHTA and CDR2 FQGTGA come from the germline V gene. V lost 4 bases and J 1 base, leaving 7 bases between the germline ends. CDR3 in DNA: TGTGCCAGCAGCTCGTCGCAGAACACTGAAGCTTTCTTT. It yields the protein CASSSSQNTEAFF.

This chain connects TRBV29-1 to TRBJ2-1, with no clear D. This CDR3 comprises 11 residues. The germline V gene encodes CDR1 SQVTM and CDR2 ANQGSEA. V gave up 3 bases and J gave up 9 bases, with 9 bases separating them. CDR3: CSVDNRVEQFF. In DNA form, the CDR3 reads TGCAGCGTTGACAATAGGGTTGAGCAGTTCTTC.